This TCR beta chain was captured by sequencing in a study of blood T cell repertoires in COVID-19. The germline V and J ends were trimmed by 0 bases and 1 base, with 9 bases remaining between them. This CDR3 comprises 16 residues. Germline values: CDR1 MNHEY, CDR2 SVGAGI. The table came from immunoSEQ multiplex PCR; TCRdb's copy has only in-frame clones and leaves some out. Among about 400,000 clones listed, around nine tenths were seen once. The sequence was collected from a woman in her twenties or thirties with acute or convalescent COVID-19. The rearrangement links TRBV6-5 to TRBJ2-2; unclear D gene. The sample was peripheral blood. The DNA for the CDR3 is TGTGCCAGCAGTTACTCGGCGGTCAGGAACACCGGGGAGCTGTTTTTT. As protein: CASSYSAVRNTGELFF.